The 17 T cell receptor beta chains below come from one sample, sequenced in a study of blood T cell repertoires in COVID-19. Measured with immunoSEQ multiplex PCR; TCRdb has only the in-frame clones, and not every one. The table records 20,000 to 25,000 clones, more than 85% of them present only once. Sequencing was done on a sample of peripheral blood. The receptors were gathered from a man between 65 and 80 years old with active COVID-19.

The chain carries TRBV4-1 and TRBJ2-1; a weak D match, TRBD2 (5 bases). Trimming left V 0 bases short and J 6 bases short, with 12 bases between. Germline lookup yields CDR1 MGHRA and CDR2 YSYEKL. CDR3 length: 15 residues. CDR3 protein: CASSQDGLSGNEQFF. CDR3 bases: TGCGCCAGCAGCCAAGACGGACTCTCCGGCAATGAGCAGTTCTTC.

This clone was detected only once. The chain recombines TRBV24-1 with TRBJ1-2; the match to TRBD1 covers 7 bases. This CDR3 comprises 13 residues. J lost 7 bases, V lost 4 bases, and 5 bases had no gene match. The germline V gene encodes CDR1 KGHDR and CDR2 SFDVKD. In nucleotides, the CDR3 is TGTGCCACCAGTGAAACAGGGGTTTCTGGCTACACCTTC. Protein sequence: CATSETGVSGYTF.

The CDR3 region has the DNA TGCGCCAGCAGCTTGCCGGGGAGCTCCTACAATGAGCAGTTCTTC. Translating gives CASSLPGSSYNEQFF. This rearrangement joins TRBV5-1 to TRBJ2-1, with D perhaps TRBD2 (5 bases). The V gene lost 1 base and the J gene lost 0 bases, with 8 bases spanning the gap. This CDR3 is 15 amino acids long. Germline loops: CDR1 SGHRS, CDR2 YFSETQ.

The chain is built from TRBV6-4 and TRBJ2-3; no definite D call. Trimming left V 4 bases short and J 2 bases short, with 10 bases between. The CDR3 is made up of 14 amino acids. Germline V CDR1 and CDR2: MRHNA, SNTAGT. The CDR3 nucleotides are TGTGCCAGCAGTGCCTCGAGATCCACAGATACGCAGTATTTT. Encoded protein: CASSASRSTDTQYF.

The CDR3 region is CASRQQGLPPNTIYF. In nucleotides, the CDR3 is TGTGCCAGCAGGCAACAGGGTCTTCCTCCAAACACCATATATTTT. This chain joins TRBV7-9 and TRBJ1-3; tentatively, D is TRBD1 (6 bases). This CDR3 is built from 15 residues. Trimming left V 6 bases short and J 6 bases short, with 18 bases between. Germline lookup yields CDR1 SEHNR and CDR2 FQNEAQ (reference sequence).

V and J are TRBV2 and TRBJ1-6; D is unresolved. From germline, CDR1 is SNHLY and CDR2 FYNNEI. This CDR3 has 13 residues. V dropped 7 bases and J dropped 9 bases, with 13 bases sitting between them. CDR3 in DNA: TGTGCCAGCAACGGGGAGGCGGCTTCACCCCTCCACTTT. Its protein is CASNGEAASPLHF.

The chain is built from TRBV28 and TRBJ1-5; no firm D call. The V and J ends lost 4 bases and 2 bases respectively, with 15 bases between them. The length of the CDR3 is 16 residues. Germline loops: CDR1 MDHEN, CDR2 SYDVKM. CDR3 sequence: CASSSGWVIGNQPQHF. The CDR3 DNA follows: TGTGCCAGCAGTTCGGGTTGGGTGATTGGCAATCAGCCCCAGCATTTT.

The chain's CDR3 is CASSYPSNEQFF. The CDR3 coding sequence is TGTGCCAGCAGTTATCCCAGCAATGAGCAGTTCTTC. V and J are TRBV6-2 or TRBV6-3 and TRBJ2-1; D call uncertain. CDR3 length: 12 amino acids. Germline lookup yields CDR1 MNHEY and CDR2 SVGEGT. The ends were cut back, 3 bases at V and 6 bases at J, with 6 bases in the middle.

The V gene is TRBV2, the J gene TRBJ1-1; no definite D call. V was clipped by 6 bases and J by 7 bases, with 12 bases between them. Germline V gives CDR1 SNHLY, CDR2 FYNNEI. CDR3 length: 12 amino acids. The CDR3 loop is CASSPHLSEAFF. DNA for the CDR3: TGTGCCAGCAGCCCGCATCTAAGTGAAGCTTTCTTT.

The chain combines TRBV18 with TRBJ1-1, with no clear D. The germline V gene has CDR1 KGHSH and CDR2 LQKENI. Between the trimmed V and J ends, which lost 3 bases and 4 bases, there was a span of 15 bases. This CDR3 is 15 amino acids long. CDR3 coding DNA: TGTGCCAGCTCACCTAGCTCGGGGTTTGTCACTGAAGCTTTCTTT. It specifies CASSPSSGFVTEAFF.

The CDR3 nucleotides read TGTGCCAGCAGTTACTCGTCCGGGGTCGAGCAGTACTTC. Encoded protein: CASSYSSGVEQYF. This chain links TRBV6-5 with TRBJ2-7, with D tentatively TRBD2 (5 bases). The ends were cut back, 0 bases at V and 6 bases at J, with 9 bases in the middle. The CDR3 consists of 13 residues. Germline V gene data show CDR1 as MNHEY and CDR2 as SVGAGI.

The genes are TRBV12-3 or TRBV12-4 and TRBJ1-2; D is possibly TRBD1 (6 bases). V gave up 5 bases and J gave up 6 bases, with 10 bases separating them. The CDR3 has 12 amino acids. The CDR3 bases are TGTGCCAGCAGTGACACAGGGCATGGCTACACCTTC. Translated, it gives CASSDTGHGYTF.

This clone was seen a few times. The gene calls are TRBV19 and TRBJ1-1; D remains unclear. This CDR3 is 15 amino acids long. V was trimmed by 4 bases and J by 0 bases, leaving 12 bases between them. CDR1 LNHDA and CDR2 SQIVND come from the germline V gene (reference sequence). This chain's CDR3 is CASSTSYTMNTEAFF. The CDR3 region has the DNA TGTGCCAGTAGTACCTCGTACACTATGAACACTGAAGCTTTCTTT.

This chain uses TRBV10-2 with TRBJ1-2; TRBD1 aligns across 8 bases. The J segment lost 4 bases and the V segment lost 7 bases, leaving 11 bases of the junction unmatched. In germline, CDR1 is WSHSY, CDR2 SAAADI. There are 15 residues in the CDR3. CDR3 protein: CASTPDRALSYGYTF. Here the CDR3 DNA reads TGCGCCAGCACCCCGGACAGGGCCCTCAGCTATGGCTACACCTTC.

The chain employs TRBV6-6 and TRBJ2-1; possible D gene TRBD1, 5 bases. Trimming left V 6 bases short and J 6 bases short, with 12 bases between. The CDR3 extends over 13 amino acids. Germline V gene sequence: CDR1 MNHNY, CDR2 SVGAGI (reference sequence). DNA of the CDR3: TGTGCCAGCAGGTTTCAGGGCTCCAATGAGCAGTTCTTC. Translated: CASRFQGSNEQFF.

CDR3 residues: CASSLVQANYGYTF. The CDR3 bases are TGTGCCAGCAGCTTGGTGCAGGCTAACTATGGCTACACCTTC. V gene TRBV5-6 combines with J gene TRBJ1-2; no clear D gene. The CDR3 is 14 residues long. The germline gives CDR1 SGHDT, CDR2 YYEEEE. V lost 0 bases and J lost 0, with 6 bases in between. The full variable domain, completed using reference TRBV5-6 and TRBJ1-2, is DAGVTQSPTHLIKTRGQQVTLRCSPKSGHDTVSWYQQALGQGPQFIFQYYEEEERQRGNFPDRFSGHQFPNYSSELNVNALLLGDSALYLCASSLVQANYGYTFGSGTRLTVV.

CDR3 in amino acids: CATNPMWGVNTIYF. In DNA form, the CDR3 reads TGTGCCACCAATCCTATGTGGGGCGTCAACACCATATATTTT. The genes are TRBV6-5 and TRBJ1-3; D is possibly TRBD1 (5 bases). This CDR3 spans 14 amino acids. The germline V gene encodes CDR1 MNHEY and CDR2 SVGAGI. V gave up 10 bases and J gave up 7 bases, with 20 bases separating them.